Below, 11 T cell receptor beta chains from the same sample are listed, as sequenced in a study of blood T cell repertoires in COVID-19. The data were produced by immunoSEQ multiplex PCR, yet TCRdb's version contains in-frame clones alone and is incomplete. In the table there are under 110,000 clones, 71% of which are singletons. Sequencing was performed on peripheral blood. Every receptor here comes from a human donor with acute or convalescent COVID-19. The donor label of this sample is uncertain.

This rearrangement joins TRBV6-1 to TRBJ1-6, with D possibly being TRBD1 (5 bases). The CDR3 totals 13 residues. Germline loops: CDR1 MNHNS, CDR2 SASEGT. V was pared by 2 bases and J by 9 bases, with 8 bases between. CDR3 protein: CASSEIRASPLHF. The CDR3 region has the DNA TGTGCCAGCAGTGAAATCAGGGCTTCACCCCTCCACTTT.

The gene calls are TRBV9 and TRBJ1-1; no firm D call. Per germline, CDR1 SGDLS and CDR2 YYNGEE. The CDR3 length is 16 residues. With 4 bases removed from V and 4 bases from J, the gap between germline ends came to 20 bases. DNA for the CDR3: TGTGCCAGCAGCCCACGGTCCATCCCTACCCGCACTGAAGCTTTCTTT. Translation gives CASSPRSIPTRTEAFF.

CDR3 bases: TGTGCCAGCAGGCCGGGACAGGGGTTTGAAAAACTGTTTTTT. It codes for CASRPGQGFEKLFF. The chain recombines TRBV2 with TRBJ1-4; TRBD1 matches 10 bases. V gave up 6 bases and J gave up 7 bases; unmatched junction bases: 5. The CDR3 is 14 amino acids. Germline CDR1 SNHLY, CDR2 FYNNEI.

The V and J genes are TRBV11-2 and TRBJ1-1; possibly TRBD1 for D (6 bases). Germline CDR1 reads SGHAT; CDR2 reads FQNNGV. V was shortened by 5 bases and J by 1 base, with 8 bases between the two germline ends. The CDR3 is made up of 13 amino acids. The CDR3, as DNA: TGTGCCAGCAGCCTGGACAGGAACACTGAAGCTTTCTTT. Translating gives CASSLDRNTEAFF.

The chain carries TRBV18 and TRBJ1-6, with D perhaps matching TRBD1 (5 bases). The CDR3 contains 14 residues. The V end lost 5 bases, the J end lost 5 bases, and 10 bases lay between the germline ends. Germline V CDR1 and CDR2: KGHSH, LQKENI. The CDR3 here is CASSAGNNNSPLHF. The CDR3, as DNA: TGTGCCAGCTCAGCAGGGAACAATAATTCACCCCTCCACTTT.

The sample holds a few counts of this clone. This chain uses TRBV6-7 with TRBJ2-3, with 10 bases fitting TRBD2. TRBV6-7 is an ORF; its function is uncertain. CDR3 length: 16 residues. J was trimmed by 5 bases and V by 0 bases; bases with no gene match: 5. The CDR3 sequence: CASSYSPSGGLDTQYF. The CDR3 DNA sequence: TGTGCCAGCAGTTACTCGCCTAGCGGGGGCCTAGATACGCAGTATTTT.

The V and J genes are TRBV13 and TRBJ1-2; TRBD1 matches 9 bases. With 4 bases clipped from V and 4 bases from J, the junction kept 7 bases outside the gene matches. CDR1 and CDR2 (germline): PRHDT, FYEKMQ (reference sequence). The CDR3 spans 15 residues. In DNA form, the CDR3 reads TGTGCCAGCAGCTCCCGTGACAGGGGGATCTATGGCTACACCTTC. This codes for CASSSRDRGIYGYTF.

The genes are TRBV12-3 or TRBV12-4 and TRBJ2-5; tentatively, D is TRBD1 (5 bases). Trimming removed 6 bases from V and 5 bases from J, with 13 bases in between. The CDR3 has 13 amino acids. DNA of the CDR3: TGTGCCAGCAGGGGTACAGGTCCTGAGACCCAGTACTTC. It yields the protein CASRGTGPETQYF.

CDR3 sequence: CASSVDGRAAGELFF. DNA of the CDR3: TGTGCCAGCAGCGTAGATGGCAGGGCGGCCGGGGAGCTGTTTTTT. This chain uses TRBV9 with TRBJ2-2, with D tentatively TRBD1 (5 bases). This CDR3 spans 15 amino acids. V gave up 0 bases and J gave up 6 bases, with 12 bases separating them. Germline V gene lookup returns CDR1 SGDLS and CDR2 YYNGEE.

V usage is TRBV28 and J usage is TRBJ1-1; D perhaps matches TRBD1 (6 bases). The germline CDR1 and CDR2 sequences are MDHEN and SYDVKM. The CDR3 consists of 14 residues. V was clipped by 8 bases and J by 5 bases, with 18 bases between them. The CDR3 bases are TGTGCCAGCCGATGGGGGACACTTGAAACTGAAGCTTTCTTT. It is translated as CASRWGTLETEAFF.

This chain joins TRBV6-1 and TRBJ1-6; D gene ambiguous. Germline V gene lookup returns CDR1 MNHNS and CDR2 SASEGT. Trimming removed 2 bases from V and 7 bases from J, with 6 bases in between. The CDR3 loop spans 13 amino acids. The CDR3 sequence: CASSESGNSPLHF. The DNA of the CDR3 is TGTGCCAGCAGTGAAAGCGGGAATTCACCCCTCCACTTT.